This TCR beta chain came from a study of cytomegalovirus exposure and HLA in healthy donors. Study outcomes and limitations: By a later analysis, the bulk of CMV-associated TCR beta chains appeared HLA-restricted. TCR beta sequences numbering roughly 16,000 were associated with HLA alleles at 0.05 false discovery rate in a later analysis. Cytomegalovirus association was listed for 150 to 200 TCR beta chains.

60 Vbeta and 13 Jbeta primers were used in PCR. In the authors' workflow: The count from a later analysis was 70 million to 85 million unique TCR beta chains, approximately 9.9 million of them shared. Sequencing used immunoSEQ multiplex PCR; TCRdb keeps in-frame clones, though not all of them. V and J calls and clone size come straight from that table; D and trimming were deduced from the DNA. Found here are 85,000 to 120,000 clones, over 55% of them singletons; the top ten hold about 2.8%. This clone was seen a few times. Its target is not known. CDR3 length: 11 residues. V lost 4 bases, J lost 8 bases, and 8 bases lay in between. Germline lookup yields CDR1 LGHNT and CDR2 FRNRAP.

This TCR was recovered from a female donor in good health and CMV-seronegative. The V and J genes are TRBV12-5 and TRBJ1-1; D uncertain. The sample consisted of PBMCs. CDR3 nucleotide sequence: TGTGCTAGTGGTTCACCGGGAGAAGCTTTCTTT. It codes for CASGSPGEAFF.